The 3 T cell receptor beta chains reported below all come from one sample, sequenced in a study of blood T cells in healthy people across ages. The use of a sample-barcoded 5' primer and a J-beta primer mix characterized a second PCR of 7 to 11 cycles. MiXCR was run by TCRdb on the 5' RACE reads, yielding one entry per CDR3 protein. The table records 1.5 million to 2 million distinct CDR3 sequences, 25% to 30% of them present only once. The specimen sequenced was blood. Source of these receptors: a woman in her thirties in good health.

In its sample, this clonotype was seen a few times. The V and J genes are TRBV12-5 and TRBJ1-2; D is perhaps TRBD1 (5 bases). V lost 8 bases and J lost 7, with 20 bases in between. CDR3 length: 14 residues. The germline V gene has CDR1 LGHNT and CDR2 FRNRAP. The CDR3 DNA is TGTGCTAGTTCAGGGTCAGCCAGCCTTCGTGGCTACACCTTC. This encodes CASSGSASLRGYTF.

This clonotype has just a few counts. The chain joins TRBV27 to TRBJ2-1; no firm D call. CDR3 length: 14 amino acids. V was pared by 6 bases and J by 4 bases, with 13 bases between. Per germline, CDR1 MNHEY and CDR2 SMNVEV (reference sequence). The DNA of the CDR3 is TGTGCCAGCAGCTTAAGTAGGCCGTACAATGAGCAGTTCTTC. Translating gives CASSLSRPYNEQFF.

V usage is TRBV2 and J usage is TRBJ2-1; D not certain. Trimming took 6 bases from V and 8 from J, leaving 20 bases between them. The CDR3 extends over 15 amino acids. The germline V gene encodes CDR1 SNHLY and CDR2 FYNNEI. CDR3 in DNA: TGTGCCAGCAGAGCAAGGGTAAATGGAGTCGATGAGCAGTTCTTC. As protein: CASRARVNGVDEQFF.